This paragraph reports one T cell receptor (beta chain). This entry is derived from a study of T-cell reconstitution after alpha-beta-depleted transplantation in children. Using unique molecular identifiers, the investigators prepared the TCRbeta library. TCRdb ran MiXCR on the PCR reads and lists one entry per CDR3 protein. The table includes about a million distinct CDR3 sequences, about 26% detected once. Germline CDR1 and CDR2: SGHTA and FQGNSA. Trimming took off 3 bases at V and 5 bases at J, with 10 bases between the two ends. The CDR3 is 13 residues long. The sequences come from PBMCs, mostly from graft donor cells, collected 360 days after TCRalphabeta/CD19-depleted stem cell transplant. This clonotype was sampled from a boy younger than two who had a stem cell transplant for SCID, so the T cells may come from the graft donor. This chain links TRBV7-2 with TRBJ1-1; possible D gene TRBD1, 6 bases. The DNA for the CDR3 is TGTGCCAGCAGCTTCGCAGACAGGACTGAAGCTTTCTTT. This codes for CASSFADRTEAFF.